These 24 T cell receptor beta chains share one sample of origin, sequenced in a study of CD8 T cells in ankylosing spondylitis (dated by TCRdb to about 2017). Results the study describes overall, beyond this receptor: A TCR beta motif of several highly homologous amino acid variants appeared characteristic of blood from ankylosing spondylitis patients.

Preparation of the library involved 5' RACE. TCRdb records Illumina HiSeq 2500 as the sequencer. The raw public reads went through TCRdb reprocessing: fastp at Q25, MiXCR clone calling, in-frame beta chains kept. Each entry merges the rows of one CDR3 protein and shows their most common DNA and genes. The sample records roughly 370,000 distinct CDR3 sequences, 20% to 25% of which are singletons. Of the sample, about 17% falls within the top ten clones. What these receptors recognize is not known. Sequences were obtained from blood, either unsorted or a sorted T cell fraction (not recorded which). The receptor source for this set is a male donor with ankylosing spondylitis.

This clonotype was counted only a few times. The rearrangement uses TRBV5-1 and TRBJ2-1; 8 bases match TRBD2. Looked up from germline, CDR1 is SGHRS and CDR2 is YFSETQ. This CDR3 is 16 amino acids long. V shed 3 bases and J 0 bases; nucleotides not matched to a gene: 5. In DNA form, the CDR3 reads TGCGCCAGCAGCTCAACTAGCGGTGGCTCCTACAATGAGCAGTTCTTC. This encodes CASSSTSGGSYNEQFF. Full variable domain (outside the CDR3, taken from reference TRBV5-1 and TRBJ2-1): KAGVTQTPRYLIKTRGQQVTLSCSPISGHRSVSWYQQTPGQGLQFLFEYFSETQRNKGNFPGRFSGRQFSNSRSEMNVSTLELGDSALYLCASSSTSGGSYNEQFFGPGTRLTVL.

V is TRBV29-1 and J is TRBJ1-1; 9 bases match TRBD1. Losses at the gene ends were 6 bases for V and 3 bases for J; bases not matched to a gene: 8. The CDR3 runs 14 residues. The germline V gene has CDR1 SQVTM and CDR2 ANQGSEA. The CDR3 nucleotides read TGCAGCGTGAACCGGGACAGGGTGTACACTGAAGCTTTCTTT. The encoded protein is CSVNRDRVYTEAFF.

In its sample, this clonotype was seen a few times. This chain joins TRBV6-5 and TRBJ2-1; TRBD2 matches at 7 bases. V trimming: 7 bases; J trimming: 5 bases; junction bases outside the gene matches: 11. The length of the CDR3 is 15 residues. Germline-derived CDR1 and CDR2 are MNHEY and SVGAGI. CDR3 region: CASTLPGGSHNEQFF. In nucleotides, the CDR3 is TGTGCCAGCACTTTACCCGGCGGGAGCCACAATGAGCAGTTCTTC.

The chain couples TRBV6-5 to TRBJ2-1; D may be TRBD2 (5 bases). Germline CDR1 is MNHEY and CDR2 is SVGAGI. The CDR3 is 17 residues long. Trimming took 0 bases from V and 4 from J, leaving 16 bases between them. The chain's CDR3 is CASSYSRGNIIYNEQFF. DNA of the CDR3: TGTGCCAGCAGTTACTCGAGAGGGAATATAATTTACAATGAGCAGTTCTTC.

Only a few counts were recorded for this clonotype. The chain is built from TRBV5-1 and TRBJ2-5; 7 nucleotides match TRBD2. CDR1 SGHRS and CDR2 YFSETQ come from the germline V gene. The length of the CDR3 is 14 residues. Germline trimming cut 3 bases from V and 1 base from J; bases unmatched to any gene: 3. CDR3 nucleotide sequence: TGCGCCAGCAGCTCCGGGACTATCCAAGAGACCCAGTACTTC. As protein: CASSSGTIQETQYF.

In this sample, this clonotype turned up once. CDR3 residues: CASSQGLTEAFF. The DNA for the CDR3 is TGTGCCAGCAGTCAGGGGTTGACTGAAGCTTTCTTT. The rearrangement joins TRBV6-6 to TRBJ1-1; TRBD1 might be the D (6 bases). With 5 bases removed from V and 5 bases from J, the gap between germline ends came to 9 bases. Germline V gene data show CDR1 as MNHNY and CDR2 as SVGAGI (reference sequence). The CDR3 runs to 12 residues.

The table lists this clonotype with a few counts. This sequence joins TRBV4-2 and TRBJ2-3; tentatively, D is TRBD2 (5 bases). V gave up 4 bases and J gave up 6 bases, with 14 bases separating them. The CDR3 runs to 14 residues. Germline V CDR1 and CDR2: LGHNA, YNFKEQ. The CDR3 coding sequence is TGTGCCAGCAGCCTCAACTTGCGGGCCGATACGCAGTATTTT. Protein sequence: CASSLNLRADTQYF.

The V call is TRBV20-1, the J call TRBJ2-7, with TRBD1 matching over 9 bases. The CDR3 totals 14 residues. Germline loops: CDR1 DFQATT, CDR2 SNEGSKA (reference sequence). After removal of 6 bases from V and 2 bases from J, the junction contained 8 bases not matched to a gene. DNA of the CDR3: TGCAGTGCAAGGGACAGGGTATTAACCTACGAGCAGTACTTC. This sequence encodes CSARDRVLTYEQYF.

The chain uses TRBV20-1 and TRBJ2-5; 7 nucleotides line up with TRBD2. The trim removed 5 bases at V and 5 bases at J, leaving 8 bases unmatched. Looked up from germline, CDR1 is DFQATT and CDR2 is SNEGSKA (reference sequence). The length of the CDR3 is 13 residues. CDR3 region: CSAESGNPETQYF. For the CDR3, the DNA is TGCAGTGCTGAAAGCGGGAATCCTGAGACCCAGTACTTC.

Only a few counts were recorded for this clonotype. The genes are TRBV6-5 and TRBJ2-1; no firm D call. Germline assignment: CDR1 MNHEY and CDR2 SVGAGI. This CDR3 spans 16 amino acids. Trimming pared 0 bases from V and 1 base from J, leaving 10 bases between. The CDR3 DNA sequence: TGTGCCAGCAGTTACTCGAATAGTCGTTCCTACAATGAGCAGTTCTTC. Its translation: CASSYSNSRSYNEQFF.

This rearrangement joins TRBV20-1 to TRBJ2-1; D ambiguous. This CDR3 spans 17 amino acids. Germline CDR1 is DFQATT and CDR2 is SNEGSKA (reference sequence). Between the trimmed V and J ends, which lost 3 bases and 0 bases, there was a span of 18 bases. The CDR3 here is CSARPPAMGASYNEQFF. The CDR3 DNA is TGCAGTGCTAGGCCCCCCGCAATGGGTGCCTCCTACAATGAGCAGTTCTTC.

V and J are TRBV10-3 and TRBJ2-1, with D uncertain. CDR3 size: 13 residues. The V gene's germline CDR1 is ENHRY and CDR2 SYGVKD. The ends were cut back, 7 bases at V and 7 bases at J, with 14 bases in the middle. The CDR3 DNA sequence: TGTGCCATCACGATAAGCATGTGGAATGAGCAGTTCTTC. It codes for CAITISMWNEQFF.

This clonotype was seen a few times. The chain recombines TRBV28 with TRBJ2-4, with D perhaps TRBD2 (5 bases). V shed 3 bases and J shed 8 bases, with 14 bases lying between them. CDR3 size: 14 residues. Germline CDR1 and CDR2: MDHEN and SYDVKM. The CDR3 region is CASSFTRAQYIQYF. DNA for the CDR3: TGTGCCAGCAGTTTTACGAGGGCGCAATACATTCAGTACTTC.

This rearrangement joins TRBV19 to TRBJ1-2; D is undetermined. This CDR3 is built from 14 residues. Trimming removed 2 bases at V and 4 bases at J, with 11 bases between. Germline CDR1 reads LNHDA; CDR2 reads SQIVND (reference sequence). CDR3 sequence (DNA): TGTGCCAGTAGTATAAATTCTGACGGCTATGGCTACACCTTC. Its protein product is CASSINSDGYGYTF.

This chain connects TRBV6-2 or TRBV6-3 to TRBJ2-1; D ambiguous. V lost 2 bases and J 0 bases, leaving 14 bases between the germline ends. CDR1 MNHEY and CDR2 SVGEGT come from the germline V gene. The CDR3 is 17 residues long. This CDR3 is CASSYLPTAGSYNEQFF. In nucleotides, the CDR3 is TGTGCCAGCAGTTACCTCCCCACAGCAGGCTCCTACAATGAGCAGTTCTTC.

This clonotype has only a few counts. This sequence joins TRBV20-1 and TRBJ2-5; 10 bases line up with TRBD2. Germline loops: CDR1 DFQATT, CDR2 SNEGSKA (reference sequence). Losses at the gene ends were 6 bases for V and 3 bases for J; bases not matched to a gene: 10. The CDR3 runs to 15 residues. The CDR3 sequence is CSAYDGLAEKETQYF. The CDR3, as DNA: TGCAGTGCCTACGACGGACTAGCGGAGAAAGAGACCCAGTACTTC.

The rearrangement uses TRBV3-1 and TRBJ2-7; tentatively, D is TRBD1 (5 bases). Looked up from germline, CDR1 is LGHDT and CDR2 is YNNKEL (reference sequence). CDR3 length: 14 residues. Trimming removed 1 base at V and 2 bases at J, with 9 bases between. CDR3 sequence: CASSQGGPPYEQYF. The CDR3 DNA sequence: TGTGCCAGCAGCCAAGGGGGCCCCCCCTACGAGCAGTACTTC.

The chain has TRBV5-1 and TRBJ1-1, with 8 bases identical to TRBD1. Germline values: CDR1 SGHRS, CDR2 YFSETQ. V lost 4 bases to trimming and J lost 3 bases; unmatched junction nucleotides: 8. CDR3 length: 15 residues. The CDR3 DNA is TGCGCCAGCAGCCGATTGACAGGGGAGGACACTGAAGCTTTCTTT. Translated, it gives CASSRLTGEDTEAFF.

This clonotype was observed at least ten times. The genes are TRBV7-9 and TRBJ2-7; D possibly corresponds to TRBD2 (6 bases). The CDR3 loop spans 14 amino acids. Trimming removed 7 bases at V and 6 bases at J, with 19 bases between. Germline assignment: CDR1 SEHNR and CDR2 FQNEAQ (reference sequence). The CDR3 sequence: CASTTGSTSSEQYF. The CDR3 coding sequence is TGTGCCAGCACCACCGGGAGCACATCGAGCGAGCAGTACTTC.

This clonotype was seen ten or more times. The chain has TRBV12-3 or TRBV12-4 and TRBJ2-1; no clear D gene. The CDR3 is 13 amino acids. V lost 3 bases and J lost 4, with 7 bases in between. The CDR3 DNA sequence: TGTGCCAGCAGTTTCGCCGAGTACAATGAGCAGTTCTTC. Translated, it gives CASSFAEYNEQFF.

This chain links TRBV4-2 with TRBJ2-1; D perhaps matches TRBD2 (5 bases). Trimming cost V 4 bases and J 6 bases, with 16 bases left between them. CDR1 is LGHNA, CDR2 YNFKEQ, per germline. The CDR3 consists of 15 residues. CDR3 loop: CASSLRDRPTNEQFF. For the CDR3, the DNA is TGTGCCAGCAGCCTCCGGGATAGGCCTACCAATGAGCAGTTCTTC.

This clonotype was found many times. The chain uses TRBV12-3 or TRBV12-4 and TRBJ2-6; possible D gene TRBD2, 6 bases. The CDR3 consists of 14 residues. V was pared by 4 bases and J by 2 bases, with 6 bases between. CDR3 region: CASSSGAGANVLTF. The CDR3 DNA reads TGTGCCAGCAGTTCGGGGGCTGGGGCCAACGTCCTGACTTTC.

This clonotype appeared a few times. J is TRBJ2-7 and V is TRBV7-2, with D possibly being TRBD1 (5 bases). Deletions cut 5 bases from V and 2 bases from J, with 16 bases between. CDR3 length equals 15 residues. The germline V gene has CDR1 SGHTA and CDR2 FQGNSA. CDR3 loop: CASSTPAGIAYEQYF. The CDR3 region has the DNA TGTGCCAGCAGCACCCCGGCAGGGATTGCCTACGAGCAGTACTTC.

V gene TRBV4-3 combines with J gene TRBJ2-2; weak D call: TRBD2 (5 bases). The CDR3 is 15 amino acids. Germline loops: CDR1 LGHNA, CDR2 YSLEER. Deletions cut 1 base from V and 5 bases from J, with 11 bases between. CDR3 sequence: CASSQAFGKTGELFF. The CDR3 DNA reads as TGCGCCAGCAGCCAAGCTTTCGGGAAGACCGGGGAGCTGTTTTTT.